This TCR beta chain was retrieved from a study of shared clonotypes between healthy human individuals. Whole-study results and caveats: The donor pool, a small one, limited the genetic and exposure-history diversity represented.

CDR3 length: 15 amino acids. Germline-derived CDR1 and CDR2 are SGHVS and FNYEAQ. Trimming removed 1 base at V and 1 base at J, with 10 bases between. This clone was detected once. Antigen unknown. Genomic DNA, for the unsorted samples, came from tens of millions of PBMCs. Each unsorted PBMC replicate got 300 ng genomic DNA, approximately 29,000 genomes. Here immunoSEQ multiplex PCR was the method, and the copy in TCRdb shows in-frame clones only, minus some. The sample has about 490,000 clones; about 80% are singletons. J is TRBJ1-1 and V is TRBV7-6; no firm D call. This sequence originates from a woman aged 40-49 years in good health. Some clones in this sample may be carry-over from other donors' samples. Input material: PBMCs. As DNA, the CDR3 is TGTGCCAGCAGCTTAGGACCAGGTCGGAACACTGAAGCTTTCTTT. Translation: CASSLGPGRNTEAFF.